These 21 T cell receptor beta chains were sequenced from one sample in a study of vaccination effects on CD4 cells after COVID-19 (dated by TCRdb to between 2021 and 2023). After less than 13 days of culture, CD4+ T cells were isolated with the EasySep CD4+ T cell isolation kit. Their antigens remain unidentified. The library was obtained by the immunoSEQ multiplex PCR assay. The table comes from immuneACCESS by way of TCRdb, which keeps in-frame sequences with V and J called. Part of the clones is missing from these tables; in studies checked, under half for an unresolved V gene and the rest for unknown reasons. This sample gives 45,000 to 75,000 clones in total; 60% to 85% of them show up just once. The ten largest make up roughly 3.2% of the sample. This sample comprised CD4+ T cells from PBMCs cultured without peptide, obtained before COVID-19 vaccination. The receptors stem from a human donor who received a COVID-19 vaccine.

The chain carries TRBV4-3 and TRBJ1-3; the D is unclear. Deletions cut 4 bases from V and 0 bases from J, with 7 bases between. This CDR3 is built from 14 residues. Germline-derived CDR1 and CDR2 are LGHNA and YSLEER. CDR3 bases: TGCGCCAGCAGCCGGCAGGTCTCTGGAAACACCATATATTTT. Protein: CASSRQVSGNTIYF.

The chain has TRBV4-3 and TRBJ1-1; D is uncertain. The CDR3 is made up of 14 amino acids. The V and J ends lost 0 bases and 3 bases respectively, with 8 bases between them. The germline gives CDR1 LGHNA, CDR2 YSLEER. The CDR3 DNA is TGCGCCAGCAGCCAAGATTTACTGTACACTGAAGCTTTCTTT. Protein product: CASSQDLLYTEAFF.

The chain employs TRBV23-1 and TRBJ2-7; 7 bases are a match to TRBD1. TRBV23-1 is an ORF, with its function uncertain. This CDR3 has 15 amino acids. Trimming cost V 3 bases and J 2 bases; bases outside gene matches: 7. CDR3 sequence: CASSHTGAPTYEQYV. The CDR3 DNA follows: TGCGCCAGCAGTCATACAGGGGCACCCACCTACGAGCAGTACGTC.

In this sample, this clone turned up once. V and J are TRBV30 and TRBJ2-3; D gene ambiguous. The V and J ends lost 1 base and 3 bases respectively, with 11 bases between them. The germline CDR1 and CDR2 sequences are GTSNPN and SVGIG (reference sequence). The CDR3 has 14 amino acids. The CDR3, as DNA: TGTGCCTGGAGTGAATCACCGGTAACAGATACGCAGTATTTT. Amino acids: CAWSESPVTDTQYF.

This rearrangement joins TRBV19 to TRBJ2-3; 10 bases align to TRBD1. The germline CDR1 and CDR2 sequences are LNHDA and SQIVND (reference sequence). J gave up 3 bases and V 5 bases, and 5 bases lay outside the gene matches. The CDR3 runs 15 residues. The CDR3 nucleotides read TGTGCCAGTAGTGCGACAGGGGGCGCGACAGATACGCAGTATTTT. Translated, it gives CASSATGGATDTQYF.

The V call is TRBV6-5, the J call TRBJ1-1, with D uncertain. CDR1 is MNHEY, CDR2 SVGAGI, per germline. V lost 5 bases to trimming and J lost 4 bases, with 14 bases between them. The CDR3 consists of 14 residues. The CDR3 nucleotides are TGTGCCAGCAGTCCGTTTAGATCGTTCACTGAAGCTTTCTTT. It yields the protein CASSPFRSFTEAFF.

The chain carries TRBV7-8 and TRBJ1-1, with 11 bases that match TRBD1. From germline, CDR1 is SGHVS and CDR2 FQNEAQ. The V gene end was trimmed by 1 base and the J gene end by 5 bases; junction bases not matched to a gene: 15. CDR3 length: 19 amino acids. The chain's CDR3 is CASSLDGGPGQGVFTEAFF. Written as DNA, the CDR3 is TGTGCCAGCAGCTTAGATGGAGGACCGGGACAGGGGGTTTTTACTGAAGCTTTCTTT.

V is TRBV5-1 and J is TRBJ2-3; D gene ambiguous. CDR1 and CDR2 (germline): SGHRS, YFSETQ. The CDR3 runs to 15 residues. V gave up 0 bases and J gave up 6 bases, with 14 bases separating them. This CDR3 reads CASSLEGLKRDTQYF. Here the CDR3 DNA reads TGCGCCAGCAGCTTGGAAGGGCTCAAACGGGATACGCAGTATTTT.

The V gene is TRBV19, the J gene TRBJ2-1, with 12 nucleotides matching TRBD1. Germline CDR1 reads LNHDA; CDR2 reads SQIVND (reference sequence). Trimming took 7 bases from V and 8 from J; bases not matched to a gene: 15. The CDR3 has 17 residues. The CDR3 DNA reads as TGTGCCAGTACTGCTTATGGGGACAGGGGGCCTTTGTATGAGCAGTTCTTC. The encoded protein is CASTAYGDRGPLYEQFF.

V is TRBV7-9 and J is TRBJ2-3; D gene unclear. CDR1 is SEHNR, CDR2 FQNEAQ, per germline (reference sequence). The CDR3 spans 14 residues. V lost 5 bases and J lost 4, with 13 bases in between. The CDR3 DNA follows: TGTGCCAGCAGCCAACGGACCGCGCCAGATACGCAGTATTTT. Protein product: CASSQRTAPDTQYF.

This clone showed up just once. The chain is built from TRBV29-1 and TRBJ2-3; 9 positions match TRBD1. Trimming cost V 5 bases and J 3 bases; bases outside gene matches: 6. The germline gives CDR1 SQVTM, CDR2 ANQGSEA. CDR3 size: 14 residues. CDR3 residues: CSVPTGGRTDTQYF. The CDR3 bases are TGCAGCGTTCCGACAGGGGGTAGGACAGATACGCAGTATTTT.

This clone has only a few counts. The chain's CDR3 is CASSLVGTEAFF. The CDR3 DNA reads TGTGCCAGCAGTTTGGTCGGGACAGAAGCTTTCTTT. This chain connects TRBV6-6 to TRBJ1-1, with D possibly matching TRBD1 (6 bases). This CDR3 is 12 amino acids long. V was shortened by 4 bases and J by 8 bases, with 11 bases between the two germline ends. Germline V gene data show CDR1 as MNHNY and CDR2 as SVGAGI (reference sequence).

The chain recombines TRBV6-4 with TRBJ1-1; 9 bases match TRBD1. The CDR3 contains 15 residues. Per germline, CDR1 MRHNA and CDR2 SNTAGT. V lost 4 bases and J lost 4; bases outside the gene matches: 7. The chain's CDR3 is CASSGRGQGTTEAFF. The CDR3 region has the DNA TGTGCCAGCAGTGGAAGGGGACAGGGAACCACTGAAGCTTTCTTT.

For the CDR3, the DNA is TGTGCCACCAGTTCAGGGTTCAACACCGGGGAGCTGTTTTTT. Residues: CATSSGFNTGELFF. The J gene is TRBJ2-2, the V gene TRBV24-1, with a tentative D call TRBD1 (5 bases). The CDR3 is 14 residues long. Trimming shortened V by 6 bases and J by 2 bases, and 9 bases separated the two germline ends. CDR1 is KGHDR, CDR2 SFDVKD, per germline.

This chain links TRBV5-6 with TRBJ2-4; D is uncertain. CDR3 length: 11 residues. Trimming pared 4 bases from V and 8 bases from J, leaving 7 bases between. Germline V gives CDR1 SGHDT, CDR2 YYEEEE. The CDR3 protein is CASSIADIQYF. CDR3 nucleotides: TGTGCCAGCAGCATTGCAGACATTCAGTACTTC.

V gene TRBV18 combines with J gene TRBJ2-7, with TRBD1 identical over 8 bases. V was pared by 5 bases and J by 0 bases, with 12 bases of the junction left unmatched. This CDR3 region has 17 residues. Germline CDR1 and CDR2: KGHSH and LQKENI. The CDR3 region is CASSSARQGSTSYEQYV. CDR3 coding DNA: TGTGCCAGCTCATCAGCTAGACAGGGGTCGACCTCCTACGAGCAGTACGTC.

The chain joins TRBV5-1 to TRBJ1-1; D remains ambiguous. V was clipped by 2 bases and J by 2 bases, with 7 bases between them. This CDR3 has 13 residues. In germline, CDR1 is SGHRS, CDR2 YFSETQ. The CDR3 region has the DNA TGCGCCAGCAGCTTCGACCGTAACACTGAAGCTTTCTTT. This sequence encodes CASSFDRNTEAFF. Full variable domain (outside the CDR3, taken from reference TRBV5-1 and TRBJ1-1): KAGVTQTPRYLIKTRGQQVTLSCSPISGHRSVSWYQQTPGQGLQFLFEYFSETQRNKGNFPGRFSGRQFSNSRSEMNVSTLELGDSALYLCASSFDRNTEAFFGQGTRLTVV.

The V call is TRBV5-1, the J call TRBJ2-5, with D possibly being TRBD1 (6 bases). Per germline, CDR1 SGHRS and CDR2 YFSETQ. V was pared by 0 bases and J by 1 base, with 13 bases between. The CDR3 length is 16 residues. The CDR3 DNA is TGCGCCAGCAGCTTGGTTCCAGGGGAACGCCAAGAGACCCAGTACTTC. Its translation is CASSLVPGERQETQYF. Full variable domain (remainder filled in from reference TRBV5-1 and TRBJ2-5): KAGVTQTPRYLIKTRGQQVTLSCSPISGHRSVSWYQQTPGQGLQFLFEYFSETQRNKGNFPGRFSGRQFSNSRSEMNVSTLELGDSALYLCASSLVPGERQETQYFGPGTRLLVL.

J is TRBJ2-1 and V is TRBV30; D might be TRBD1 (6 bases). The CDR3 has 11 amino acids. Trimming took off 5 bases at V and 7 bases at J, with 9 bases between the two ends. CDR1 and CDR2 from the germline V gene are GTSNPN and SVGIG (reference sequence). The CDR3 nucleotides read TGTGCCTGGCGGCAGGGGAATGAGCAGTTCTTC. As protein: CAWRQGNEQFF. The whole variable domain, remainder taken from reference TRBV30 and TRBJ2-1, is SQTIHQWPATLVQPVGSPLSLECTVEGTSNPNLYWYRQAAGRGLQLLFYSVGIGQISSEVPQNLSASRPQDRQFILSSKKLLLSDSGFYLCAWRQGNEQFFGPGTRLTVL.

The genes are TRBV10-3 and TRBJ2-1; 7 bases map to TRBD2. CDR3 size: 17 residues. Germline CDR1 reads ENHRY; CDR2 reads SYGVKD. V lost 2 bases to trimming and J lost 10 bases; unmatched junction nucleotides: 17. The CDR3, as DNA: TGTGCCATCAGTGAGGCCCTTAGCGGGCGACTAGGAGCCGAGCAGTTCTTC. Amino acids: CAISEALSGRLGAEQFF.

This clone showed up just a few times. V and J are TRBV21-1 and TRBJ1-5. TRBV21-1 represents a pseudogene. The CDR3 has 17 residues. The CDR3 DNA sequence: TGTGCCATGCATGGAGGGCTGGAGGTAGTGAGCAATCAGCCCCAGCATTTT. Translation: CAMHGGLEVVSNQPQHF.